These 23 T cell receptor beta chains share one sample of origin, sequenced in a study of blood T cell repertoires in COVID-19. Assay: immunoSEQ multiplex PCR; the TCRdb copy retains only in-frame clones and omits some. The sample consists of about 58,000 clones, about 88% of them appearing once. The sequencing sample was made of peripheral blood. Receptor source: a woman in her 70s with active COVID-19.

V is TRBV2 and J is TRBJ2-1; TRBD1 agrees at 7 bases. The CDR3 spans 14 residues. V was pared by 2 bases and J by 10 bases, with 8 bases of the junction left unmatched. Per germline, CDR1 SNHLY and CDR2 FYNNEI. CDR3 sequence: CASSENEGAGEQFF. CDR3 coding DNA: TGTGCCAGCAGTGAAAACGAGGGGGCCGGGGAGCAGTTCTTC.

The chain employs TRBV7-3 and TRBJ2-7; a possible D gene is TRBD2 (6 bases). The germline CDR1 and CDR2 sequences are SGHTA and FQGTGA. The CDR3 runs 17 residues. The V gene lost 1 base and the J gene lost 2 bases, with 18 bases spanning the gap. CDR3 amino acids: CASSLRGPNSGAYEQYF. CDR3 DNA: TGTGCCAGCAGCTTAAGAGGCCCCAATAGCGGCGCCTACGAGCAGTACTTC.

The V and J genes are TRBV11-2 and TRBJ2-3; unclear D gene. The germline gives CDR1 SGHAT, CDR2 FQNNGV. Trimming shortened V by 3 bases and J by 0 bases, and 13 bases separated the two germline ends. CDR3 length: 16 residues. The CDR3 sequence is CASSLNLGGSTDTQYF. CDR3 nucleotides: TGTGCCAGCAGCTTGAATCTAGGTGGAAGCACAGATACGCAGTATTTT. The variable domain in full, completed from reference TRBV11-2 and TRBJ2-3, reads EAGVAQSPRYKIIEKRQSVAFWCNPISGHATLYWYQQILGQGPKLLIQFQNNGVVDDSQLPKDRFSAERLKGVDSTLKIQPAKLEDSAVYLCASSLNLGGSTDTQYFGPGTRLTVL.

The chain links TRBV5-1 to TRBJ2-1; TRBD1 is a possible D gene (6 bases). Germline lookup yields CDR1 SGHRS and CDR2 YFSETQ. This CDR3 contains 13 residues. V gave up 4 bases and J gave up 9 bases, with 14 bases separating them. CDR3 DNA: TGCGCCAGCAGCCAGGACAGAGTGGTTGAGCAGTTCTTC. This translates into CASSQDRVVEQFF.

V gene TRBV6-4 combines with J gene TRBJ1-3; D unresolved. Trimming left V 4 bases short and J 2 bases short, with 15 bases between. This CDR3 has 16 residues. CDR1 is MRHNA and CDR2 is SNTAGT in the germline V gene. This CDR3 reads CASSGSEFCTGNTIYF. In DNA, the CDR3 is TGTGCCAGCAGTGGGTCGGAGTTTTGTACTGGAAACACCATATATTTT.

V is TRBV6-5 and J is TRBJ1-2; D is unresolved. The CDR3 has 15 residues. Trimming removed 0 bases from V and 5 bases from J, with 13 bases in between. The germline CDR1 and CDR2 sequences are MNHEY and SVGAGI. The CDR3 coding sequence is TGTGCCAGCAGTTACTCGACTAGCGGGAAGTATGGCTACACCTTC. Protein: CASSYSTSGKYGYTF.

This CDR3 reads CASSPFGDWNTEAFF. The CDR3 coding sequence is TGTGCCAGCAGCCCCTTCGGGGATTGGAACACTGAAGCTTTCTTT. This chain joins TRBV5-6 and TRBJ1-1; D ambiguous. Germline V gene lookup returns CDR1 SGHDT and CDR2 YYEEEE. Between the trimmed V and J ends, which lost 4 bases and 1 base, there was a span of 14 bases. The CDR3 sequence is 15 residues long.

This clone appeared a few times. The chain carries TRBV3-1 (or the pseudogene TRBV3-2) and TRBJ2-3; 7 bases line up with TRBD1. The CDR3 is made up of 15 amino acids. Trimming removed 4 bases from V and 1 base from J; junction bases left unmatched: 5. The germline gives CDR1 LGHDT, CDR2 YNNKEL (reference sequence). CDR3 DNA sequence: TGTGCCAGCAGCCTAACCGGGACAGGCACAGATACGCAGTATTTT. Translating gives CASSLTGTGTDTQYF.

V is TRBV5-4 and J is TRBJ2-5, with no clear D. Trimming removed 1 base at V and 1 base at J, with 2 bases between. Germline V gene data show CDR1 as SGHNT and CDR2 as YYREEE (reference sequence). The CDR3 totals 12 residues. Here the CDR3 DNA reads TGTGCCAGCAGCTTGCTCCAAGAGACCCAGTACTTC. It is translated as CASSLLQETQYF.

This clone was detected only once. This chain uses TRBV28 with TRBJ2-3, with TRBD2 identical over 9 bases. This CDR3 is 16 amino acids long. V dropped 2 bases and J dropped 5; count of bases not matched to a gene: 8. CDR1 is MDHEN, CDR2 SYDVKM, per germline. As DNA, the CDR3 is TGTGCCAGCAGTTTAGTCTTGGCGGGAGGGAAAGATACGCAGTATTTT. Translation: CASSLVLAGGKDTQYF. Complete variable domain (other parts from reference TRBV28 and TRBJ2-3): DVKVTQSSRYLVKRTGEKVFLECVQDMDHENMFWYRQDPGLGLRLIYFSYDVKMKEKGDIPEGYSVSREKKERFSLILESASTNQTSMYLCASSLVLAGGKDTQYFGPGTRLTVL.

This clone was picked up one time. The V gene is TRBV19, the J gene TRBJ2-7; 10 nucleotides match TRBD2. Trimming at V came to 2 bases and at J to 2 bases, leaving 9 bases not matched to a gene. This CDR3 has 17 amino acids. In germline, CDR1 is LNHDA, CDR2 SQIVND (reference sequence). In nucleotides, the CDR3 is TGTGCCAGTAGTATATATCTAGCGGGAGTCGTCACCTACGAGCAGTACTTC. Translated: CASSIYLAGVVTYEQYF. The full variable domain, rest sourced from reference TRBV19 and TRBJ2-7, is DGGITQSPKYLFRKEGQNVTLSCEQNLNHDAMYWYRQDPGQGLRLIYYSQIVNDFQKGDIAEGYSVSREKKESFPLTVTSAQKNPTAFYLCASSIYLAGVVTYEQYFGPGTRLTVT.

This chain uses TRBV15 with TRBJ2-7, with D maybe TRBD1 (5 bases). The germline V and J ends were trimmed by 0 bases and 4 bases, with 16 bases remaining between them. CDR1 LNHNV and CDR2 YYDKDF come from the germline V gene (reference sequence). This CDR3 contains 16 residues. The CDR3 loop reads CATSRETAFHRYEQYF. In DNA, the CDR3 is TGTGCCACCAGCAGAGAGACAGCTTTCCATCGGTACGAGCAGTACTTC.

The chain couples TRBV24-1 to TRBJ2-1; possibly TRBD2 for D (6 bases). Germline V gene data show CDR1 as KGHDR and CDR2 as SFDVKD. The CDR3 totals 16 residues. V was cut by 3 bases and J by 6 bases, with 17 bases left in between. The CDR3 protein is CATSDAPGLRLNEQFF. CDR3 nucleotides: TGTGCCACCAGTGATGCGCCGGGACTCCGCCTCAATGAGCAGTTCTTC.

CDR3 in amino acids: CASSLVWTGGWETQYF. CDR3 coding DNA: TGTGCCAGCAGCTTGGTTTGGACAGGGGGCTGGGAGACCCAGTACTTC. The chain couples TRBV5-4 to TRBJ2-5; TRBD1 agrees at 11 bases. The CDR3 has 16 residues. Germline V gene data show CDR1 as SGHNT and CDR2 as YYREEE (reference sequence). The V segment lost 0 bases and the J segment 5 bases; nucleotides outside the gene matches: 6.

The chain uses TRBV5-6 and TRBJ1-1, with D unresolved. CDR3 length: 13 amino acids. Trimming stripped 4 bases from V and 1 base from J, with 8 bases between. Germline loops: CDR1 SGHDT, CDR2 YYEEEE. CDR3 in amino acids: CASSKNRNTEAFF. In DNA form, the CDR3 reads TGTGCCAGCAGCAAAAACAGGAACACTGAAGCTTTCTTT. Looking up the rest from reference TRBV5-6 and TRBJ1-1 gives the full variable domain: DAGVTQSPTHLIKTRGQQVTLRCSPKSGHDTVSWYQQALGQGPQFIFQYYEEEERQRGNFPDRFSGHQFPNYSSELNVNALLLGDSALYLCASSKNRNTEAFFGQGTRLTVV.

The V gene is TRBV2, the J gene TRBJ2-5, with D possibly being TRBD2 (6 bases). V shed 6 bases and J shed 1 base, with 9 bases lying between them. Germline assignment: CDR1 SNHLY and CDR2 FYNNEI. The CDR3 loop spans 13 amino acids. The CDR3, as DNA: TGTGCCAGCAGCCGGGAGTTCCAAGAGACCCAGTACTTC. Translation: CASSREFQETQYF.

The rearrangement joins TRBV19 to TRBJ2-7; 7 nucleotides match TRBD2. J lost 4 bases, V lost 3 bases, and 12 bases had no gene match. CDR3 size: 16 residues. Germline CDR1 and CDR2: LNHDA and SQIVND (reference sequence). The CDR3 region has the DNA TGTGCCAGTAGTATGGGGAGGGTTGGGGACCTTTACGAGCAGTACTTC. Protein product: CASSMGRVGDLYEQYF. The whole variable domain, filled in from reference TRBV19 and TRBJ2-7, reads DGGITQSPKYLFRKEGQNVTLSCEQNLNHDAMYWYRQDPGQGLRLIYYSQIVNDFQKGDIAEGYSVSREKKESFPLTVTSAQKNPTAFYLCASSMGRVGDLYEQYFGPGTRLTVT.

The rearrangement joins TRBV5-6 to TRBJ2-3; 13 bases agree with TRBD2. V lost 3 bases and J lost 5; bases outside the gene matches: 3. This CDR3 is built from 15 residues. CDR1 is SGHDT, CDR2 YYEEEE, per germline. The DNA for the CDR3 is TGTGCCAGCAGCTCGACTAGCGGGAGGATAGATACGCAGTATTTT. Its translation: CASSSTSGRIDTQYF.

The chain has TRBV7-3 and TRBJ2-1; 13 bases are shared with TRBD2. The junction had 3 bases not matched to a gene; V was cut back by 4 bases and J by 6 bases. The CDR3 covers 15 residues. The germline V gene has CDR1 SGHTA and CDR2 FQGTGA. CDR3 DNA sequence: TGTGCCAGCAGCTCCGGGACTAGCGGGATCAATGAGCAGTTCTTC. Its protein is CASSSGTSGINEQFF.

The sample holds one count of this clone. The rearrangement uses TRBV27 and TRBJ2-5, with TRBD2 as a possible D gene (5 bases). CDR3 size: 14 residues. The ends were cut back, 2 bases at V and 6 bases at J, with 13 bases in the middle. Germline V gene data show CDR1 as MNHEY and CDR2 as SMNVEV (reference sequence). The CDR3 sequence is CASSLGSSRQTQYF. The CDR3 nucleotides read TGTGCCAGCAGTTTAGGGAGTAGCAGGCAGACCCAGTACTTC.

Worth noting for this clone: A junction end diverges from the germline sequence, so it may reflect a read error. V gene TRBV7-7 combines with J gene TRBJ2-5; D perhaps matches TRBD1 (5 bases). The CDR3 extends over 15 amino acids. Looked up from germline, CDR1 is SSHAT and CDR2 is FNYEAQ (reference sequence). CDR3 sequence reads: CASSLQRREQETQYF. The CDR3 DNA reads as TGTGCTAGCAGCTTACAGCGCAGGGAACAAGAGACCCAGTACTTC.

The CDR3 coding sequence is TGTGCCAGCAGCTCAACCGGACAGCTCTTCTCCTATAATTCACCCCTCCACTTT. This gives the protein CASSSTGQLFSYNSPLHF. J is TRBJ1-6 and V is TRBV28; maybe TRBD1 (6 bases). The CDR3 is 18 amino acids. Germline V gene sequence: CDR1 MDHEN, CDR2 SYDVKM. The V end was cut by 6 bases, the J end by 0 bases, with 18 bases between.

This rearrangement joins TRBV19 to TRBJ2-7, with 9 bases identical to TRBD1. The CDR3 sequence is 14 residues long. The V gene's germline CDR1 is LNHDA and CDR2 SQIVND (reference sequence). V trimming: 7 bases; J trimming: 3 bases; junction bases outside the gene matches: 7. CDR3 DNA sequence: TGTGCCAGTAAACAGGGGGCAGGGGTCTACGAGCAGTACTTC. Translated, it gives CASKQGAGVYEQYF.